This T cell receptor (beta chain) was sequenced in a study of cytomegalovirus exposure and HLA in healthy donors. In regard to this clone: Antigen: not known.

The study's findings and limits: Sequencing likely caused a cluster of highly shared sequence variants.

PCR involved 60 Vbeta and 13 Jbeta primers. Some clones are missing from TCRdb's copy, which holds only in-frame ones; the method was immunoSEQ multiplex PCR. The data contain 190,000 or so clones, 70% to 80% of them singletons. Losses at the gene ends were 4 bases for V and 1 base for J; bases not matched to a gene: 9. This CDR3 is 16 amino acids long. Germline CDR1 SGHVS, CDR2 FQNEAQ. The receptor comes from a male donor in good health and CMV-seropositive. The sequenced material came from PBMCs. The chain recombines TRBV7-8 with TRBJ2-7; TRBD1 aligns across 8 bases. The chain's CDR3 is CASSSPGQGMSYEQYF. The CDR3 nucleotides are TGTGCCAGCAGCTCCCCCGGACAGGGTATGTCCTACGAGCAGTACTTC.